Described below is a single T cell receptor beta chain sequence and its context. Its specificity is not known. The data were obtained in a study of beta chain features in type 1 diabetes. Overall study results and limits: A moderate, significant TCRB CDR3 shortening appeared in type 1 diabetes across four CD4+ subsets.

TCRB transcripts that were expressed got sequenced, as all of the isolated RNA had been reverse transcribed. Using immunoSEQ multiplex PCR, the repertoire was profiled, and TCRdb retains in-frame clones only, with some absent. The sample carries some 290,000 clones, 13% to 15% recorded once. V gave up 0 bases and J gave up 8 bases, with 16 bases separating them. CDR1 and CDR2 (germline): LGHNA, YSLEER. The CDR3 consists of 15 residues. Sequencing was done on a sample of naive CD4+ T cells from blood. The receptor was derived from a man aged 25-45 years with type 1 diabetes. The J gene is TRBJ1-1, the V gene TRBV4-3, with D unclear. CDR3 bases: TGCGCCAGCAGCCAAGAAGGCCAGGAGGGCAGGGAAGCTTTCTTT. As protein: CASSQEGQEGREAFF.